The T cell receptor beta chain described here comes from a study of blood T cell dynamics during melanoma immunotherapy. Study-wide background: First-line therapy was either pembrolizumab or nivolumab with ipilimumab for metastatic melanoma.

Study findings and constraints: It remained unknown if the driving T cell clones were melanoma-specific.

The CDR3 is made up of 11 amino acids. Germline lookup yields CDR1 SQVTM and CDR2 ANQGSEA. V shed 6 bases and J 6 bases; nucleotides not matched to a gene: 3. The repertoire was sequenced with immunoSEQ multiplex PCR; TCRdb's copy has only in-frame clones and lacks some. The repertoire holds 9,500 to 11,000 clones, with 70% to 90% as singletons. The sample's time point: pre-treatment baseline. Disease control meant complete response, partial response or stable disease at 12 weeks. This clone appeared a single time. What it binds is not known. Source: blood, taken from a patient treated with checkpoint blockade. The chain carries TRBV29-1 and TRBJ2-7, with 9 bases matching TRBD1. The clonotype comes from a human donor with melanoma. CDR3: CSVGDRVEQYF. DNA for the CDR3: TGCAGCGTGGGGGACAGGGTCGAGCAGTACTTC.